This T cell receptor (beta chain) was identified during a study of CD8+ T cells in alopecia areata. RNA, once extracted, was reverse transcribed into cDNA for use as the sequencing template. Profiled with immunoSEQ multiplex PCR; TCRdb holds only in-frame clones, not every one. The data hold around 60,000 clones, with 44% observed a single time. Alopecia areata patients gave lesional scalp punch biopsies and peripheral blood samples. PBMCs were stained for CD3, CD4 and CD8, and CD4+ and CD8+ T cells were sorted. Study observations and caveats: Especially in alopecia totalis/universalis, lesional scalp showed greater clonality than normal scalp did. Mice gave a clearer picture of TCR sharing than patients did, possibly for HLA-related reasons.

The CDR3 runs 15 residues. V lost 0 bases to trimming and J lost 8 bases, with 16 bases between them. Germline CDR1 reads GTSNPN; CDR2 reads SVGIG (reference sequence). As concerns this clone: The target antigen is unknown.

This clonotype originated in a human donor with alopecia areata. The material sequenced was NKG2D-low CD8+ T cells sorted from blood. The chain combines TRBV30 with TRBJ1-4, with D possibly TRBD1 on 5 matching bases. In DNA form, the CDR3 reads TGTGCCTGGAGTGTATTTGCGGGGGAAGGGGAAAAACTGTTTTTT. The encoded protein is CAWSVFAGEGEKLFF. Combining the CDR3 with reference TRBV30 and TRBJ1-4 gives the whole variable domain SQTIHQWPATLVQPVGSPLSLECTVEGTSNPNLYWYRQAAGRGLQLLFYSVGIGQISSEVPQNLSASRPQDRQFILSSKKLLLSDSGFYLCAWSVFAGEGEKLFFGSGTQLSVL.